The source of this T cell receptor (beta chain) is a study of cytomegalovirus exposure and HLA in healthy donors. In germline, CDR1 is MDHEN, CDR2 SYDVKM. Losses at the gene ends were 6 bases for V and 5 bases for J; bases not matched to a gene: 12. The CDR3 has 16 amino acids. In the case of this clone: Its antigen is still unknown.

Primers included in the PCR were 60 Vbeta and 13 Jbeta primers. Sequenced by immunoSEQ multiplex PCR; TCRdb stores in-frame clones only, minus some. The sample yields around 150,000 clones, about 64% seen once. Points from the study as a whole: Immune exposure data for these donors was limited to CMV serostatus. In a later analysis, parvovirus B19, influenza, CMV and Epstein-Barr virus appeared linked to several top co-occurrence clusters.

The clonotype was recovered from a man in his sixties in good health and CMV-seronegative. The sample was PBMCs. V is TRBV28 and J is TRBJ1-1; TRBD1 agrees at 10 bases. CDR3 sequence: CASRPNDRGRWTEAFF. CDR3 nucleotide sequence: TGTGCCAGCAGGCCCAACGACAGGGGGCGGTGGACTGAAGCTTTCTTT.